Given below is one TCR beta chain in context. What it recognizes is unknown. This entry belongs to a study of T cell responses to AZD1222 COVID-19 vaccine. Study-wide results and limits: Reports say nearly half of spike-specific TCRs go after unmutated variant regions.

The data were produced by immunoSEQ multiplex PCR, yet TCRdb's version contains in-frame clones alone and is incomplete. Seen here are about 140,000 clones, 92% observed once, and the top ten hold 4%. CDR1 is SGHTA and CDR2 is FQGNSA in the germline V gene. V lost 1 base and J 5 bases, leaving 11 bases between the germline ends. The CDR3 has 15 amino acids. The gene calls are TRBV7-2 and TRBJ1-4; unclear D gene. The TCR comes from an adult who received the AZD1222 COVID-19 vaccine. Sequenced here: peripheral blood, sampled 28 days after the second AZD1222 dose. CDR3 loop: CASSLVSASNEKLFF. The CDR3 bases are TGTGCCAGCAGCTTAGTGTCAGCTTCGAATGAAAAACTGTTTTTT.